This T cell receptor (beta chain) derives from a study of T cell responses to AZD1222 COVID-19 vaccine. Study conclusions and caveats: Breadth and depth of Spike-specific TCRs rose after two AZD1222 doses. Along spike, vaccine-associated CD4 TCRs were found throughout, with dominance at 160-218 and 743-854. Donors were largely white British and mainly female; clonal diversity was possibly underestimated.

Pooled samples include second doses given at about 4 or 12 weeks. Sequencing used immunoSEQ multiplex PCR; TCRdb keeps in-frame clones, though not all of them. Altogether 45,000 or so clones are present, roughly 89% being singletons, with the ten largest covering about 1.1%. This CDR3 is 20 amino acids long. Trimming took off 5 bases at V and 2 bases at J, with 31 bases between the two ends. CDR1 and CDR2 from the germline V gene are MDHEN and SYDVKM. With respect to this clone: As yet, its antigen is unknown.

The sequencing here drew on peripheral blood, taken 28 days after the second AZD1222 dose. This chain connects TRBV28 to TRBJ2-7; perhaps TRBD1 as D (5 bases). This clonotype was obtained from an adult who received the AZD1222 COVID-19 vaccine. DNA for the CDR3: TGTGCCAGCAGTACACCGGACGTCACAAAGGCAAGGGGCCCTCCCTACGAGCAGTACTTC. It specifies CASSTPDVTKARGPPYEQYF.